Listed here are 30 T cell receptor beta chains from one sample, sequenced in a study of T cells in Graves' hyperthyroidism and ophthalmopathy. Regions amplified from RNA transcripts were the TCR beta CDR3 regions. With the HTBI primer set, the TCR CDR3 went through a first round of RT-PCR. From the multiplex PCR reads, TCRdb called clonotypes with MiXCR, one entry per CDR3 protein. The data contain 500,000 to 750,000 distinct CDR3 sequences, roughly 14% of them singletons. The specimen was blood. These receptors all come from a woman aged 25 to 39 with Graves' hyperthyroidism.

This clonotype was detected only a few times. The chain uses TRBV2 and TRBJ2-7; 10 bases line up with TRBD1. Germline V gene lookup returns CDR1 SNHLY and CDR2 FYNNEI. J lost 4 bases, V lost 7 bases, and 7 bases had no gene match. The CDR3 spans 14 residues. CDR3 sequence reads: CASNRDRGQYEQYF. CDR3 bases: TGTGCCAGCAACCGTGACAGGGGGCAATACGAGCAGTACTTC. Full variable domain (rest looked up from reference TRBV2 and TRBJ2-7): EPEVTQTPSHQVTQMGQEVILRCVPISNHLYFYWYRQILGQKVEFLVSFYNNEISEKSEIFDDQFSVERPDGSNFTLKIRSTKLEDSAMYFCASNRDRGQYEQYFGPGTRLTVT.

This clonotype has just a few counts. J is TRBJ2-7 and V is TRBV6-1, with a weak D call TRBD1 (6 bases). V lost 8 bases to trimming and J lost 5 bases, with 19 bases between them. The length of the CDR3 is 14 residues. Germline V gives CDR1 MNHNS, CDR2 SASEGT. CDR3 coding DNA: TGTGCCAGCCGCCGGACAGTTGCCCGGGACGAGCAGTACTTC. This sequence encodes CASRRTVARDEQYF.

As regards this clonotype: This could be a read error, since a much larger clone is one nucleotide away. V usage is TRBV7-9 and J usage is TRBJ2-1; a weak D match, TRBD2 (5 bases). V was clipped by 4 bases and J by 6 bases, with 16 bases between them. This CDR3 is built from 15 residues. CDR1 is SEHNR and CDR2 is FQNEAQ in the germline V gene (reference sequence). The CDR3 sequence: CASSSGTGYCNEQFF. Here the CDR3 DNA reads TGTGCCAGCAGCTCGGGAACGGGTTACTGCAATGAGCAGTTCTTC. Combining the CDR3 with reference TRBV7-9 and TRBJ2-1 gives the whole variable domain DTGVSQNPRHKITKRGQNVTFRCDPISEHNRLYWYRQTLGQGPEFLTYFQNEAQLEKSRLLSDRFSAERPKGSFSTLEIQRTEQGDSAMYLCASSSGTGYCNEQFFGPGTRLTVL.

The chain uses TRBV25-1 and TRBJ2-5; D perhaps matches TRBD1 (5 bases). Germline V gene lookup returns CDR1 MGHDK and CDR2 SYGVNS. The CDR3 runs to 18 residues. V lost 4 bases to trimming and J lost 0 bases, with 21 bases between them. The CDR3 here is CASSARLTGDFYQETQYF. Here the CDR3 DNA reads TGTGCCAGCAGTGCCCGGCTCACAGGAGATTTCTACCAAGAGACCCAGTACTTC. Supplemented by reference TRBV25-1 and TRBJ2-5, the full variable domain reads EADIYQTPRYLVIGTGKKITLECSQTMGHDKMYWYQQDPGMELHLIHYSYGVNSTEKGDLSSESTVSRIRTEHFPLTLESARPSHTSQYLCASSARLTGDFYQETQYFGPGTRLLVL.

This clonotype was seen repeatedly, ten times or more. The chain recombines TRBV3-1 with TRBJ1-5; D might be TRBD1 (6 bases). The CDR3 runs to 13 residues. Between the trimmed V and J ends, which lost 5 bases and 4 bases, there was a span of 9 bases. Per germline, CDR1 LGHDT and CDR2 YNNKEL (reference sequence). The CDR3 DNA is TGTGCCAGCAGCAAGGACAGAAATCAGCCCCAGCATTTT. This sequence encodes CASSKDRNQPQHF. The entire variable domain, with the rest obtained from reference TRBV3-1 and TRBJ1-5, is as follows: DTAVSQTPKYLVTQMGNDKSIKCEQNLGHDTMYWYKQDSKKFLKIMFSYNNKELIINETVPNRFSPKSPDKAHLNLHINSLELGDSAVYFCASSKDRNQPQHFGDGTRLSIL.

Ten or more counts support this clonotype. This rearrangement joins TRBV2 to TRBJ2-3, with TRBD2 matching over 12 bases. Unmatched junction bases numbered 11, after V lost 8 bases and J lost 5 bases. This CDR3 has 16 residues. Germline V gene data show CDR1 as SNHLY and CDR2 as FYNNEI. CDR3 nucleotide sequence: TGTGCCAGCGGGGGACGGACTAGCGGGATATTAGATACGCAGTATTTT. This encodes CASGGRTSGILDTQYF.

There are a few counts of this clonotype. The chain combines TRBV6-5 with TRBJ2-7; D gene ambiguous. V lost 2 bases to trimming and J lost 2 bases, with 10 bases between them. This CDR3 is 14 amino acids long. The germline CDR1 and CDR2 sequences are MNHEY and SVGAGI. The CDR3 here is CASSYRFRTYEQYF. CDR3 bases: TGTGCCAGCAGTTACCGCTTCCGCACCTACGAGCAGTACTTC.

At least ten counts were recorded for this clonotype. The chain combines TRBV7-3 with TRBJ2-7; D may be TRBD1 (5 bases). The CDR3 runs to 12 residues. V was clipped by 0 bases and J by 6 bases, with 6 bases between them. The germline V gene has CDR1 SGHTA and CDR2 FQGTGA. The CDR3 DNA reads TGTGCCAGCAGCTTAACTAGGGGCGAGCAGTACTTC. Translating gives CASSLTRGEQYF. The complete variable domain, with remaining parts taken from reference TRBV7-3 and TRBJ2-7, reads GAGVSQTPSNKVTEKGKYVELRCDPISGHTALYWYRQSLGQGPEFLIYFQGTGAADDSGLPNDRFFAVRPEGSVSTLKIQRTERGDSAVYLCASSLTRGEQYFGPGTRLTVT.

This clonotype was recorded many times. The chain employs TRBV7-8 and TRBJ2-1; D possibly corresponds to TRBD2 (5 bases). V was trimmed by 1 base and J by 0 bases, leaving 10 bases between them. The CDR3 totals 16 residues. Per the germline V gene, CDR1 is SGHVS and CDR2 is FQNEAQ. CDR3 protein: CASSLGLPDSYNEQFF. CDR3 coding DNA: TGTGCCAGCAGCTTAGGACTACCCGACTCCTACAATGAGCAGTTCTTC.

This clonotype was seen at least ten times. For the CDR3, the DNA is TGCGCCAGCACCCAGGGGAGGGCTGTCGCAGATACGCAGTATTTT. The encoded protein is CASTQGRAVADTQYF. The rearrangement uses TRBV5-1 and TRBJ2-3; TRBD2 might be the D (7 bases). Germline V lookup: CDR1 SGHRS, CDR2 YFSETQ. The CDR3 is 15 residues long. V lost 6 bases, J lost 4 bases, and 18 bases lay in between.

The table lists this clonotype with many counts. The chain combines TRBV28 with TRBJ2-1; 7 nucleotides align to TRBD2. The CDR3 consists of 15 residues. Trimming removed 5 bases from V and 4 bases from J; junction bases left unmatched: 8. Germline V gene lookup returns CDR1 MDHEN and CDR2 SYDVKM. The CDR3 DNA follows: TGTGCCAGCAGTACGGCGGGAGTTTGGTACAATGAGCAGTTCTTC. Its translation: CASSTAGVWYNEQFF.

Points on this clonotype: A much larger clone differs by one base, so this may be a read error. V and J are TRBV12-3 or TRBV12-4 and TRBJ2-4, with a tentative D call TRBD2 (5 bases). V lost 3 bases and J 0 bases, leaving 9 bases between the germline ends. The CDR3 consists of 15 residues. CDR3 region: CASSFGETAKNIQYF. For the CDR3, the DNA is TGTGCCAGCAGTTTCGGGGAGACAGCCAAAAACATTCAGTACTTC.

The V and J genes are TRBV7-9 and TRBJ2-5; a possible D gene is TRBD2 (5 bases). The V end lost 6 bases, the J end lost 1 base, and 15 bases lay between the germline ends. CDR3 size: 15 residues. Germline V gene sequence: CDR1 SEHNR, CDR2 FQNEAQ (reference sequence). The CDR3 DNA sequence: TGTGCCAGCAGACGTACAACGGGGTTCCAAGAGACCCAGTACTTC. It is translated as CASRRTTGFQETQYF.

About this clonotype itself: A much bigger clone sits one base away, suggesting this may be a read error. DNA for the CDR3: TGTGTCAGCATGATAGCGGGAATAGCCAAAAACATTCAGTACTTC. Amino acid sequence: CVSMIAGIAKNIQYF. The chain is built from TRBV28 and TRBJ2-4; 8 nucleotides match TRBD2. This CDR3 region has 15 residues. Germline lookup yields CDR1 MDHEN and CDR2 SYDVKM.

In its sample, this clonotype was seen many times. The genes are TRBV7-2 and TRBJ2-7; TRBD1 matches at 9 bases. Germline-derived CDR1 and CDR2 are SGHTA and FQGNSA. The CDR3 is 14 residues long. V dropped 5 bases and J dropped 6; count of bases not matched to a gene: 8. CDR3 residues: CASSPIRTGAEQYF. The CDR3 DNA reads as TGTGCCAGCAGCCCAATAAGGACAGGGGCCGAGCAGTACTTC.

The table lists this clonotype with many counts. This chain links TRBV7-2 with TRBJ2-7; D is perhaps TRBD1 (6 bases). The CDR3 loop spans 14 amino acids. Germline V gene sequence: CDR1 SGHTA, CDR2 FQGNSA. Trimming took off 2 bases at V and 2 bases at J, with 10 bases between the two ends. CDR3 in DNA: TGTGCCAGCAGCTTATTGGGACAACCCTACGAGCAGTACTTC. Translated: CASSLLGQPYEQYF. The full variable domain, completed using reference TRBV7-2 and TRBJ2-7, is GAGVSQSPSNKVTEKGKDVELRCDPISGHTALYWYRQSLGQGLEFLIYFQGNSAPDKSGLPSDRFSAERTGGSVSTLTIQRTQQEDSAVYLCASSLLGQPYEQYFGPGTRLTVT.

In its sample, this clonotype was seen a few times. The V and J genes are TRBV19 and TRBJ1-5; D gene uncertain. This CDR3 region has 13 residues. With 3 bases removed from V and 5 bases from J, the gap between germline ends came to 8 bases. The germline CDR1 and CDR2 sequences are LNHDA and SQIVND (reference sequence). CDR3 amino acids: CASSIEGYQPQHF. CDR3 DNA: TGTGCCAGTAGTATCGAAGGATATCAGCCCCAGCATTTT.

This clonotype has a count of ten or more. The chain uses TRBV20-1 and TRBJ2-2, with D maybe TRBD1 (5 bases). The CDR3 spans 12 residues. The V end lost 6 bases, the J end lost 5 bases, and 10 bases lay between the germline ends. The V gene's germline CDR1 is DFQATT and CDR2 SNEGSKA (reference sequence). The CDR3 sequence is CSASGQTGELFF. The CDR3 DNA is TGCAGTGCGTCAGGGCAAACCGGGGAGCTGTTTTTT.

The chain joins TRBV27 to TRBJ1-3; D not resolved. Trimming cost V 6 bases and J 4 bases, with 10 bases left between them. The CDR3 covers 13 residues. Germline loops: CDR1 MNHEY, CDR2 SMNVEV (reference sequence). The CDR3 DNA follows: TGTGCCAGCAGCCCAATCCGGGGAAACACCATATATTTT. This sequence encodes CASSPIRGNTIYF.

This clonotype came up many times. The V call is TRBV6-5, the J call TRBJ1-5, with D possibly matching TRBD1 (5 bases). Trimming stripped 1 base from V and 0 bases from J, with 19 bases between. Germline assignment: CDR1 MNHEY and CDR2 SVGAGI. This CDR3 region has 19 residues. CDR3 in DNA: TGTGCCAGCAGTTACTTCTTATTGGGGGAGGAGTATAGCAATCAGCCCCAGCATTTT. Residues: CASSYFLLGEEYSNQPQHF.

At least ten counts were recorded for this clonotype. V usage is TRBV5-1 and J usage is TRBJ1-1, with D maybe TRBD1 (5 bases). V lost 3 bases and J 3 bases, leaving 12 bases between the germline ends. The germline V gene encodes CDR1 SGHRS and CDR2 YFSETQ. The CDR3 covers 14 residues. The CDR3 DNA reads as TGCGCCAGCAGCTGGAACGGAGGGGACACTGAAGCTTTCTTT. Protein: CASSWNGGDTEAFF.

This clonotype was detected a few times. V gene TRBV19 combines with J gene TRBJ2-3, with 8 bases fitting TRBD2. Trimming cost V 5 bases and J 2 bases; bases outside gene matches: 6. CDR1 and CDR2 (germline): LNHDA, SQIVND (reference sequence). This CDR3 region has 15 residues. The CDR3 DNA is TGTGCCAGTAGTCCGGGACTAGGTTACACAGATACGCAGTATTTT. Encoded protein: CASSPGLGYTDTQYF.

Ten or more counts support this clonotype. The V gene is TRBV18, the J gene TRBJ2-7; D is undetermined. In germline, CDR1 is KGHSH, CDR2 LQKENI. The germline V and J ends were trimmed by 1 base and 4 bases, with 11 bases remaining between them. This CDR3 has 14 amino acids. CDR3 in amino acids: CASSPHSLLYEQYF. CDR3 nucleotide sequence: TGTGCCAGCTCACCACATAGTCTCCTATACGAGCAGTACTTC.

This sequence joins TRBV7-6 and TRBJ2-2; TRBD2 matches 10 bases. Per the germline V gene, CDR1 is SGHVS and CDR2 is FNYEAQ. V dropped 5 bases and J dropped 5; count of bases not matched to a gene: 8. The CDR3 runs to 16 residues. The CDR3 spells CASSASGRAATGELFF. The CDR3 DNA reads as TGTGCCAGCAGCGCCAGCGGGAGGGCCGCAACCGGGGAGCTGTTTTTT.

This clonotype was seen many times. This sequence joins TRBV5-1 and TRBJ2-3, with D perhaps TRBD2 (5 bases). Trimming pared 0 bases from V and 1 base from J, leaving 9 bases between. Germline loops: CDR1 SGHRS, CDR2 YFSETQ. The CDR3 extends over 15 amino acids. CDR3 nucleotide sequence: TGCGCCAGCAGCTTGGATAGGACTCGCACAGATACGCAGTATTTT. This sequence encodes CASSLDRTRTDTQYF. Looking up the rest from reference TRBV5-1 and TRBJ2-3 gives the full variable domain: KAGVTQTPRYLIKTRGQQVTLSCSPISGHRSVSWYQQTPGQGLQFLFEYFSETQRNKGNFPGRFSGRQFSNSRSEMNVSTLELGDSALYLCASSLDRTRTDTQYFGPGTRLTVL.

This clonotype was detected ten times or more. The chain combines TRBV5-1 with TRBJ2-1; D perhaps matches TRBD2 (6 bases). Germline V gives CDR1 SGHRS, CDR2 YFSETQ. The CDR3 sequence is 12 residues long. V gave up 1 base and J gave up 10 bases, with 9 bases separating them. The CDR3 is CASSLRREEQFF. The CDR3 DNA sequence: TGCGCCAGCAGCTTGCGGCGGGAAGAGCAGTTCTTC.

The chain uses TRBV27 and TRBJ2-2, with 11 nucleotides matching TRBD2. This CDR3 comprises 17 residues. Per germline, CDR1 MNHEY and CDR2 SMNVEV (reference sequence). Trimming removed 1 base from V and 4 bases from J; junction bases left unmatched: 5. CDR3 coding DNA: TGTGCCAGCAGTTTATATACTAGCGGGAGTCCCACCGGGGAGCTGTTTTTT. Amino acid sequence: CASSLYTSGSPTGELFF.

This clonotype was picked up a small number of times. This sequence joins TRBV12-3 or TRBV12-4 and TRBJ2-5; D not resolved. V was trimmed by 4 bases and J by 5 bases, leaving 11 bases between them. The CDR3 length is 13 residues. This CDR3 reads CASSYQVSETQYF. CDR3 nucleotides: TGTGCCAGCAGTTATCAGGTTTCCGAGACCCAGTACTTC.

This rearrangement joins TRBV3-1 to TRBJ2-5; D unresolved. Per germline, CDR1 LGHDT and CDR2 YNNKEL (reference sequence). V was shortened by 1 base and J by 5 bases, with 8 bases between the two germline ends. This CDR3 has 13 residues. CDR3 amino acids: CASSQVVRETQYF. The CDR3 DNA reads TGTGCCAGCAGCCAAGTTGTCCGGGAGACCCAGTACTTC.

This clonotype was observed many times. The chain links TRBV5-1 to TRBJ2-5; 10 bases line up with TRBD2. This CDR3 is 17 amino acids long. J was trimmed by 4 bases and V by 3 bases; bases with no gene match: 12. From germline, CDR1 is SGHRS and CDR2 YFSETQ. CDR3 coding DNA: TGCGCCAGCAGCTCGGCCCCTATAGCGGGAGGTCCAGAGACCCAGTACTTC. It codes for CASSSAPIAGGPETQYF.